This is a list of T cell receptor beta chains from one sample in a study of vaccination effects on CD4 cells after COVID-19. Some clones are missing from TCRdb's copy, which holds only in-frame ones; the method was immunoSEQ multiplex PCR. The sample lists tens of thousands of clones, over 75% occurring once. These receptors have no known antigen. This specimen was CD4+ T cells from PBMCs cultured without peptide, taken after COVID-19 vaccination. Receptor source: a human donor who received a COVID-19 vaccine. Both conserved end residues are part of each CDR3. D genes are given only for firm matches. Clone size, where shown, is once, few, many, or a class for clones that have expanded.

>TRBV7-2|NA|NA|TRBJ2-5
CASSQQETQYF
TGTGCCAGCAGCCAACAAGAGACCCAGTACTTC
>TRBV5-1|TRBD1|few|TRBJ1-1
CASNIRPSGGIMNTEAFF
TGCGCCAGCAACATACGCCCCTCAGGGGGTATCATGAACACTGAAGCTTTCTTT
>TRBV30|NA|NA|TRBJ2-2
CAWSDVWSGELFF
TGTGCCTGGAGTGACGTTTGGTCCGGGGAGCTGTTTTTT
>TRBV9|TRBD2|NA|TRBJ2-5
CASSVDGGAVETQYF
TGTGCCAGCAGCGTAGACGGGGGGGCCGTAGAGACCCAGTACTTC
>TRBV7-9|NA|NA|TRBJ1-4
CASSPSGFGEKLFF
TGTGCCAGCAGCCCCTCGGGATTTGGGGAAAAACTGTTTTTT
>TRBV27|NA|NA|TRBJ1-1
CASSRTPTGEAFF
TGTGCCAGCAGCCGCACTCCGACAGGTGAAGCTTTCTTT
>TRBV30|NA|NA|TRBJ1-1
CAWNLALNTEAFF
TGTGCCTGGAATTTAGCTCTGAACACTGAAGCTTTCTTT
>TRBV6-5|TRBD1|NA|TRBJ1-6
CASSQGARSPLHF
TGTGCCAGCAGTCAGGGGGCACGGTCACCCCTCCACTTT
>TRBV6-7|NA|NA|TRBJ1-1
CASSYPATGEAFF
TGTGCCAGCAGTTACCCTGCGACAGGCGAAGCTTTCTTT
>TRBV9|NA|NA|TRBJ1-1
CASSRGHPNTEAFF
TGTGCCAGCAGTCGAGGACATCCGAACACTGAAGCTTTCTTT
>TRBV5-1|TRBD2|NA|TRBJ2-1
CASRMTSGLSYNEQFF
TGCGCCAGCAGAATGACTAGCGGTCTCTCCTACAATGAGCAGTTCTTC
>TRBV5-1|NA|NA|TRBJ2-3
CASSLSGSTDTQYF
TGCGCCAGCAGCTTGTCCGGAAGCACAGATACGCAGTATTTT
>TRBV4-1|TRBD2|NA|TRBJ2-3
CASSQESGGVSWVDTQYF
TGCGCCAGCAGCCAAGAGAGCGGGGGGGTCAGTTGGGTAGATACGCAGTATTTT
>TRBV9|NA|NA|TRBJ1-1
CASSVAGANTEAFF
TGTGCCAGCAGCGTTGCAGGGGCGAACACTGAAGCTTTCTTT